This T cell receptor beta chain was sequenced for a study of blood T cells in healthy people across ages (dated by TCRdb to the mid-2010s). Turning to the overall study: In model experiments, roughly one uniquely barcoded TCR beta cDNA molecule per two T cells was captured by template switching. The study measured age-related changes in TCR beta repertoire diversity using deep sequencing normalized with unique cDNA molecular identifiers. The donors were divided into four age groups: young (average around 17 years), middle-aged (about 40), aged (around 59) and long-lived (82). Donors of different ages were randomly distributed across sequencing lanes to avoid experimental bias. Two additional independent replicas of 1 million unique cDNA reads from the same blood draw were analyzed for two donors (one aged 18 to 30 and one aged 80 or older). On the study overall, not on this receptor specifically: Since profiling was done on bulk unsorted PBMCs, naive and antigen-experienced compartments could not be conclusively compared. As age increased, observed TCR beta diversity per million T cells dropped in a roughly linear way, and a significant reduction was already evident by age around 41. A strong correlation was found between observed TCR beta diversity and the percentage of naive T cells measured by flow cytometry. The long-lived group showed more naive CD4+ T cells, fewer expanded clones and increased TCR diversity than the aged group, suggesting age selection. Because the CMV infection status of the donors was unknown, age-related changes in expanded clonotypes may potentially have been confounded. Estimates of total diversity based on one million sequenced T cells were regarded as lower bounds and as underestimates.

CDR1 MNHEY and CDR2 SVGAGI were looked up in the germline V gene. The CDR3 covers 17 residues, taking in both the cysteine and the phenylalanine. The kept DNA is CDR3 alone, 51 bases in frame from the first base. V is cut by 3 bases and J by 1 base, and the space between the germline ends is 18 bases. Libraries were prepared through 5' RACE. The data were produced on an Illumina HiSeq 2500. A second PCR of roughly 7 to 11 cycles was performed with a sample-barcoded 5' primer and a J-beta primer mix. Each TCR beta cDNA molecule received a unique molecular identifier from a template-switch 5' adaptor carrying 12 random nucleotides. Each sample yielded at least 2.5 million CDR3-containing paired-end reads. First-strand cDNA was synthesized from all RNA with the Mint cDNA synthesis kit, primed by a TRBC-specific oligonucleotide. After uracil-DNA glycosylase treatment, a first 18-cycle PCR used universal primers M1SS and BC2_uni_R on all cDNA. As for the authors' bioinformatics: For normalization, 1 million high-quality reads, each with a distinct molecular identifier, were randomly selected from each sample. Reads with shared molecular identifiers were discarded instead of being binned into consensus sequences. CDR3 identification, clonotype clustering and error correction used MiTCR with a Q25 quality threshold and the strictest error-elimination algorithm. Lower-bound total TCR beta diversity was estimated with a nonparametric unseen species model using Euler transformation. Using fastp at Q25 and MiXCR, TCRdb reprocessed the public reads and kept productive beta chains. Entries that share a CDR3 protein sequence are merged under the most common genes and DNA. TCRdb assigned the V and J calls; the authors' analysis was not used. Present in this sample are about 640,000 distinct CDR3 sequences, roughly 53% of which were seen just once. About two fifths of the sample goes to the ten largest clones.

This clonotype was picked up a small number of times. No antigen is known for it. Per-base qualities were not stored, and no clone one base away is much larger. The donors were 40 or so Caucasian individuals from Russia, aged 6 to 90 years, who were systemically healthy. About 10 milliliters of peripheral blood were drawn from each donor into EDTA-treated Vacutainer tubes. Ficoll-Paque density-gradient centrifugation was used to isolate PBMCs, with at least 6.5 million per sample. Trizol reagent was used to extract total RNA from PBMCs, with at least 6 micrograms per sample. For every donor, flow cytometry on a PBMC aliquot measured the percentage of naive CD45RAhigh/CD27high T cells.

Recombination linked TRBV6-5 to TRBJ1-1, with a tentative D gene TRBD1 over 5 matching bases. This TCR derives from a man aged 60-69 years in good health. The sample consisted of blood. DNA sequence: TGTGCCAGCAGTTATTCCCTCTCGACGGGGGGGAACACTGAAGCTTTCTTT. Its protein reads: CASSYSLSTGGNTEAFF.